The clone carrying this TCR beta chain has more than one count but fewer than ten. Its matching antigen is unknown. V was pared by 10 bases and J by 2 bases, with 8 bases of the junction left unmatched. CDR1 SGHAT and CDR2 FQNNGV come from the germline V gene. The CDR3 is made up of 13 amino acids. This entry is derived from a study of tumor-infiltrating lymphocytes in primary liver carcinoma. Turning to the study itself: Each participant had primary liver carcinoma, and surgical resection was the treatment. The study enrolled male and female patients aged 30 to 69 years. The study, taken as a whole, reports: Tumor region pairs overlapped more than did tumor-adjacent and tumor-blood pairs.

For blood RNA, unsorted whole blood served as the source, and germline DNA was extracted too. Infection with HBV was chronic in patients; they were treatment-naive. cDNA specific to TCR beta was made from approximately 0.55 ug of total RNA, with a constant-region primer employed for priming. Construction of TCR beta libraries relied on three successive nested multiplex PCR rounds employing slightly modified ARM-PCR. With TRBV1-TRBV30 forward primers and a C-beta reverse primer, the first two PCR rounds were run for around 11 cycles each. TCRdb ran MiXCR on the multiplex PCR reads and lists one entry per CDR3 protein. The table includes fewer than 350,000 distinct CDR3 sequences, roughly 61% detected once.

The chain is built from TRBV11-2 and TRBJ2-7; 7 bases match TRBD1. The receptor's source is a man in his forties with primary liver carcinoma and hepatitis B virus infection. Sequencing was carried out using peripheral blood. CDR3: CAINPGQTYEQYF. CDR3 in DNA: TGTGCCATCAATCCGGGACAGACCTACGAGCAGTACTTC. Using reference TRBV11-2 and TRBJ2-7 for the parts outside the CDR3, the full variable domain is EAGVAQSPRYKIIEKRQSVAFWCNPISGHATLYWYQQILGQGPKLLIQFQNNGVVDDSQLPKDRFSAERLKGVDSTLKIQPAKLEDSAVYLCAINPGQTYEQYFGPGTRLTVT.